This T cell receptor (beta chain) was identified during a study of cytomegalovirus exposure and HLA in healthy donors. Trimming took off 5 bases at V and 5 bases at J, with 13 bases between the two ends. CDR3 size: 14 residues. Germline V gives CDR1 SGHTA, CDR2 FQGTGA. 13 Jbeta primers and 60 Vbeta primers were used for the PCR. Profiling relied on immunoSEQ multiplex PCR, and the TCRdb table lists in-frame clones only, not all of them. Among more than 50,000 clones listed, 85% to 90% were seen once. The sequencing input was PBMCs. The origin of this receptor is a female donor in good health and CMV-seronegative. This chain connects TRBV7-3 to TRBJ2-1; D possibly corresponds to TRBD2 (5 bases). This chain's CDR3 is CASSPGDYNNEQFF. CDR3 coding DNA: TGTGCCAGCAGCCCCGGAGACTACAACAATGAGCAGTTCTTC.